Listed below are T cell receptor beta chains from one sample, sequenced in a study of cytomegalovirus exposure and HLA in healthy donors. Clones were sequenced by immunoSEQ multiplex PCR, and TCRdb holds only the in-frame ones, with some missing. The sample carries about 82,000 clones, around 94% recorded once. The sample comprised PBMCs. Receptors were obtained from a man aged 18 to 29 in good health and CMV-seronegative. Each CDR3 is given with its conserved first and last residue. D genes are given only for firm matches. Not every row has a clone size; where given, it reads once, few, many or a size class.

- TRBJ1-1 TRBV9 - CASSVVGPNTEAFF TGTGCCAGCAGCGTAGTTGGGCCGAACACTGAAGCTTTCTTT
- TRBJ2-5 TRBV6-5 - CASRNSGETQYF TGTGCCAGCAGGAACTCGGGGGAGACCCAGTACTTC
- TRBJ1-1 TRBV6-4 - CASSAEIVNTEAFF TGTGCCAGCAGTGCTGAGATTGTGAACACTGAAGCTTTCTTT
TRBD1 TRBJ1-5 TRBV4-1 - CASSYGTDQPQHF TGCGCCAGCAGCTACGGGACAGATCAGCCCCAGCATTTT
TRBD2 TRBJ2-1 TRBV7-8 - CASSFGGGRYNEQFF TGTGCCAGCAGCTTCGGGGGGGGCAGGTACAATGAGCAGTTCTTC
- TRBJ2-6 TRBV28 - CASSPRTGYSGANVLTF TGTGCCAGCAGTCCTCGGACGGGATACTCTGGGGCCAACGTCCTGACTTTC
- TRBJ1-6 TRBV13 once CASSFQGSPLHF TGTGCCAGCAGCTTTCAGGGATCACCCCTCCACTTT
- TRBJ1-2 TRBV6-5 - CASSYSMADFYGYTF TGTGCCAGCAGTTACTCGATGGCAGATTTCTATGGCTACACCTTC
TRBD1 TRBJ1-2 TRBV13 - CASSHGQGAVF TGTGCCAGCAGCCATGGACAGGGGGCAGTTTTC
TRBD1 TRBJ1-2 TRBV5-1 - CASSLATGTGNGYTF TGCGCCAGCAGCTTGGCGACCGGGACAGGGAATGGCTACACCTTC
TRBD2 TRBJ2-3 TRBV6-5 - CASSYWLAGPTDTQYF TGTGCCAGCAGTTATTGGCTAGCGGGACCCACAGATACGCAGTATTTT
- TRBJ1-5 TRBV28 - CASSLPVGGGNQPQHF TGTGCCAGCAGCCTTCCAGTCGGGGGGGGTAATCAGCCCCAGCATTTT
- TRBJ2-3 TRBV4-1 - CASSRYGLGTDTQYF TGCGCCAGCAGCCGCTACGGACTGGGCACAGATACGCAGTATTTT
- TRBJ1-5 TRBV18 - CASSPGANQPQHF TGTGCCAGCTCACCAGGGGCCAATCAGCCCCAGCATTTT
TRBD1 TRBJ2-6 TRBV6-5 - CASSYSTGTGANVLTF TGTGCCAGCAGTTACTCGACAGGGACTGGGGCCAACGTCCTGACTTTC
- TRBJ2-3 TRBV30 - CAWSAGVDTQYF TGTGCCTGGAGTGCAGGGGTCGATACGCAGTATTTT
TRBD2 TRBJ2-5 TRBV5-6 once CASTSGLAGIQETQYF TGTGCCAGCACCTCCGGACTAGCGGGGATCCAAGAGACCCAGTACTTC
- TRBJ1-6 TRBV4-1 once CASRLTGNASPLHF TGCGCCAGCAGACTAACAGGCAATGCTTCACCCCTCCACTTT
TRBD2 TRBJ2-7 TRBV7-3 - CASSPRASGIYEQYF TGTGCCAGCAGCCCCCGGGCTAGCGGGATCTACGAGCAGTACTTC
TRBD1 TRBJ2-7 TRBV19 - CASSPGQGLYEQYF TGTGCCAGTAGTCCGGGACAGGGCTTATACGAGCAGTACTTC
- TRBJ1-5 TRBV9 - CASSQGDNQPQHF TGTGCCAGCAGCCAGGGCGACAATCAGCCCCAGCATTTT
TRBD1 TRBJ1-2 TRBV29-1 - CSATGGRENGYTF TGCAGCGCCACAGGGGGGCGGGAGAATGGCTACACCTTC
- TRBJ1-5 TRBV28 once CASGTPSASDRSNQPQHF TGTGCCAGCGGAACTCCTTCGGCTTCGGACAGAAGCAATCAGCCCCAGCATTTT
- TRBJ2-7 TRBV2 - CASSTSSYEQYF TGTGCCAGCAGTACCAGCTCCTACGAGCAGTACTTC
- TRBJ1-3 TRBV11-3 - CASSPRVLDRGNTIYF TGTGCCAGCAGCCCGAGGGTGTTGGACAGAGGAAACACCATATATTTT
- TRBJ1-2 TRBV18 - CASSPREATSYGYTF TGTGCCAGCTCACCACGCGAAGCAACGTCCTATGGCTACACCTTC
TRBD1 TRBJ1-1 TRBV12-5 - CASGPGQRLQF TGTGCTAGTGGGCCGGGACAGCGACTACAATTT
TRBD1 TRBJ2-3 TRBV7-9 - CASIKISGTGGFGDTQYF TGTGCCAGCATCAAAATATCTGGGACAGGGGGTTTTGGAGATACGCAGTATTTT
TRBD1 TRBJ1-4 TRBV2 - CASRNMTGGNEKLFF TGTGCCAGCAGAAATATGACAGGGGGGAATGAAAAACTGTTTTTT
- TRBJ2-1 TRBV4-1 - CASSQGVPYNEQFF TGCGCCAGCAGCCAAGGAGTTCCCTACAATGAGCAGTTCTTC
TRBD2 TRBJ2-1 TRBV5-1 few CASSSGGRIRGNEQFF TGCGCCAGCAGCTCGGGCGGGAGGATCCGTGGAAATGAGCAGTTCTTC
TRBD2 TRBJ2-7 TRBV13 - CASSRFRLAGEEQYF TGTGCCAGCAGCCGATTTCGACTAGCGGGAGAAGAGCAGTACTTC
TRBD1 TRBJ1-1 TRBV19 - CASSLGQLLNTEAFF TGTGCCAGTAGTTTGGGACAGCTCTTGAACACTGAAGCTTTCTTT
TRBD1 TRBJ1-3 TRBV18 - CASSLGQGGSGNTIYF TGTGCCAGCTCACTGGGACAGGGAGGCTCTGGAAACACCATATATTTT
- TRBJ2-1 TRBV11-1 - CASSSREQIRFEQFF TGTGCCAGCAGCTCGCGGGAACAAATTCGTTTTGAGCAGTTCTTC
TRBD1 TRBJ1-1 TRBV5-1 - CASSLVVTGPEAFF TGCGCCAGCAGCTTGGTGGTGACAGGGCCTGAAGCTTTCTTT
TRBD1 TRBJ1-1 TRBV7-8 - CASSWTGGTEAFF TGTGCCAGCAGCTGGACAGGGGGCACTGAAGCTTTCTTT
- TRBJ2-1 TRBV7-8 - CASSLGGGREEQFF TGTGCCAGCAGCTTAGGAGGGGGCCGGGAGGAGCAGTTCTTC
- TRBJ1-2 TRBV27 - CASSLNARRRSNYGYTF TGTGCCAGCAGTTTAAACGCTCGAAGGAGGTCCAACTATGGCTACACCTTC